This T cell receptor beta chain came from a study of blood T cells in healthy people across ages. Samples each had at least 6 micrograms of total RNA extracted. Concerning this clonotype itself: Its antigen remains unknown.

Primed by a sample-barcoded 5' primer and a J-beta primer mix, a second PCR proceeded for 7 to 11 cycles. A single record per CDR3 protein comes from TCRdb applying MiXCR to the 5' RACE reads. The data hold about a million distinct CDR3 sequences, with roughly 50% observed a single time. The CDR3 has 16 residues. The V gene's germline CDR1 is LGHNA and CDR2 YSLEER. The ends lost 3 bases at V and 0 bases at J; junction bases unmatched: 5. Study-level findings and limits: More naive CD4+ cells and higher diversity were found in long-lived than in aged donors.

This receptor was taken from a woman aged 60-75 years in good health. The chain has TRBV4-3 and TRBJ2-5; 9 nucleotides line up with TRBD1. Sequenced material: blood. The CDR3 coding sequence is TGCGCCAGCAGCCATTCGACAGGGGGGTACCAAGAGACCCAGTACTTC. Translating it yields CASSHSTGGYQETQYF.